These 12 T cell receptor beta chains share one sample of origin, sequenced in a study of blood T cell repertoires in COVID-19. The data were produced by immunoSEQ multiplex PCR, yet TCRdb's version contains in-frame clones alone and is incomplete. In the table there are a few hundred thousand clones, around 85% of which are singletons. The specimen was peripheral blood. The receptor source for this set is a human donor with COVID-19, enrolled during active disease. The donor label of this sample is uncertain.

The chain is built from TRBV9 and TRBJ2-3; tentative D call: TRBD1 (5 bases). The germline V gene encodes CDR1 SGDLS and CDR2 YYNGEE. The CDR3 has 16 amino acids. Trimming took off 2 bases at V and 8 bases at J, with 21 bases between the two ends. The CDR3 region has the DNA TGTGCCAGCAGCGTCAGTGTAAGACTGCCAAGGGGTACGCAGTATTTT. Encoded protein: CASSVSVRLPRGTQYF. Complete variable domain (other parts from reference TRBV9 and TRBJ2-3): DSGVTQTPKHLITATGQRVTLRCSPRSGDLSVYWYQQSLDQGLQFLIQYYNGEERAKGNILERFSAQQFPDLHSELNLSSLELGDSALYFCASSVSVRLPRGTQYFGPGTRLTVL.

The V gene is TRBV28, the J gene TRBJ2-5; tentative D call: TRBD2 (5 bases). Trimming took 5 bases from V and 2 from J, leaving 9 bases between them. Germline lookup yields CDR1 MDHEN and CDR2 SYDVKM. The CDR3 has 13 amino acids. The CDR3 sequence is CASSRGLQETQYF. The CDR3 bases are TGTGCCAGCAGTAGAGGACTGCAAGAGACCCAGTACTTC.

This clone was recorded once. V gene TRBV10-1 combines with J gene TRBJ2-1, with 10 bases matching TRBD2. Germline CDR1 reads WNHNN; CDR2 reads SYGVQD (reference sequence). V was pared by 4 bases and J by 4 bases, with 7 bases of the junction left unmatched. CDR3 length: 16 amino acids. CDR3 in DNA: TGCGCCAGCAGTGGGCCTAGCGGGAGTGGTTACAATGAGCAGTTCTTC. Amino acid sequence: CASSGPSGSGYNEQFF.

The J gene is TRBJ2-7, the V gene TRBV11-1; 10 bases map to TRBD2. The V gene end was trimmed by 6 bases and the J gene end by 4 bases; junction bases not matched to a gene: 3. Germline V gene data show CDR1 as SGHAT and CDR2 as FQDESV (reference sequence). CDR3 length equals 13 residues. CDR3 sequence: CASSPGLAYEQYF. The CDR3 region has the DNA TGTGCCAGCAGTCCGGGACTAGCGTACGAGCAGTACTTC.

The chain links TRBV28 to TRBJ1-2; a possible D gene is TRBD1 (5 bases). The CDR3 has 13 amino acids. Germline CDR1 MDHEN, CDR2 SYDVKM. The V and J ends lost 5 bases and 4 bases respectively, with 11 bases between them. CDR3 DNA sequence: TGTGCCAGCAGTGGGGGGGGAGGCTATGGCTACACCTTC. It codes for CASSGGGGYGYTF.

For the CDR3, the DNA is TGTGCCAGCAGTCCACAGGGTAATTCACCCCTCCACTTT. It translates to CASSPQGNSPLHF. This rearrangement joins TRBV6-5 to TRBJ1-6, with D perhaps matching TRBD1 (6 bases). Germline assignment: CDR1 MNHEY and CDR2 SVGAGI. V lost 5 bases and J 6 bases, leaving 8 bases between the germline ends. The CDR3 covers 13 residues.

The chain recombines TRBV12-2 with TRBJ2-7; the table's D call, TRBD1, was not checked against the DNA. TRBV12-2 is a pseudogene segment. The CDR3 consists of 15 residues. Here the CDR3 reads CASRFSSRGVYEQYF. The CDR3 coding sequence is TGTGCAAGTCGTTTTTCTTCCAGGGGCGTCTACGAGCAGTACTTC.

The CDR3 DNA sequence: TGCAGCGTTGAAGGTGACGGGGATACCACAGATACGCAGTATTTT. Protein: CSVEGDGDTTDTQYF. The genes are TRBV29-1 and TRBJ2-3, with D possibly TRBD2 on 5 matching bases. The V end was cut by 1 base, the J end by 2 bases, with 13 bases between. CDR3 length equals 15 residues. In germline, CDR1 is SQVTM, CDR2 ANQGSEA.

The rearrangement uses TRBV28 and TRBJ2-1; TRBD1 agrees at 9 bases. Unmatched junction bases numbered 7, after V lost 6 bases and J lost 4 bases. Germline values: CDR1 MDHEN, CDR2 SYDVKM. The CDR3 has 15 residues. The CDR3 region has the DNA TGTGCCAGCAGGAGAACAGGGGGCGATTACAATGAGCAGTTCTTC. Translated, it gives CASRRTGGDYNEQFF.

This chain joins TRBV6-6 and TRBJ1-1; 10 nucleotides match TRBD1. Per the germline V gene, CDR1 is MNHNY and CDR2 is SVGAGI (reference sequence). V shed 5 bases and J 1 base; nucleotides not matched to a gene: 7. The CDR3 totals 16 residues. The CDR3 DNA reads TGTGCCAGCAGTAACCAAGGACAGGGGGGGAACACTGAAGCTTTCTTT. Translation gives CASSNQGQGGNTEAFF.

This rearrangement joins TRBV30 to TRBJ1-1; D perhaps matches TRBD1 (6 bases). Trimming removed 2 bases from V and 8 bases from J, with 18 bases in between. The CDR3 is 14 residues long. The V gene's germline CDR1 is GTSNPN and CDR2 SVGIG (reference sequence). In DNA form, the CDR3 reads TGTGCCTGGAGTACACTGCAGGGGAGAAGGGAAGCTTTCTTT. Translated, it gives CAWSTLQGRREAFF.

J is TRBJ2-5 and V is TRBV19; D gene uncertain. The germline V gene has CDR1 LNHDA and CDR2 SQIVND (reference sequence). CDR3 size: 13 residues. The V end lost 3 bases, the J end lost 4 bases, and 9 bases lay between the germline ends. CDR3 coding DNA: TGTGCCAGTAGTATGTCCAGTCTAGAGACCCAGTACTTC. Translating gives CASSMSSLETQYF.